The 25 T cell receptor beta chains below all came from one sample that was sequenced in a study of blood T cell repertoires in COVID-19. Assay: immunoSEQ multiplex PCR; the TCRdb copy retains only in-frame clones and omits some. The data show about 80,000 clones, around 80% seen once. The sample consisted of peripheral blood. The receptors here all came from a woman in her 70s with acute or convalescent COVID-19.

The V gene is TRBV2, the J gene TRBJ2-7; 8 nucleotides match TRBD1. The junction had 6 bases not matched to a gene; V was cut back by 2 bases and J by 3 bases. Germline CDR1 SNHLY, CDR2 FYNNEI. This CDR3 region has 15 residues. CDR3 protein: CASSERGQAFYEQYF. The CDR3 DNA reads as TGTGCCAGCAGTGAACGGGGACAGGCCTTCTACGAGCAGTACTTC.

The chain combines TRBV19 with TRBJ2-1; D ambiguous. The V gene lost 3 bases and the J gene lost 8 bases, with 8 bases spanning the gap. The CDR3 totals 12 residues. Germline-derived CDR1 and CDR2 are LNHDA and SQIVND (reference sequence). The CDR3 region has the DNA TGTGCCAGTAGTATTCCCGCGGATGAGCAGTTCTTC. This sequence encodes CASSIPADEQFF.

V usage is TRBV18 and J usage is TRBJ1-6; perhaps TRBD1 as D (6 bases). V gave up 3 bases and J gave up 4 bases, with 7 bases separating them. Per the germline V gene, CDR1 is KGHSH and CDR2 is LQKENI. The length of the CDR3 is 14 residues. CDR3 protein: CASSPTGYNSPLHF. Written as DNA, the CDR3 is TGTGCCAGCTCACCGACAGGTTATAATTCACCCCTCCACTTT.

The chain couples TRBV7-3 to TRBJ2-2, with D maybe TRBD2 (6 bases). Germline assignment: CDR1 SGHTA and CDR2 FQGTGA. The CDR3 has 16 amino acids. Trimming left V 6 bases short and J 0 bases short, with 14 bases between. The CDR3 protein is CASSTRGSSNTGELFF. The CDR3 DNA sequence: TGTGCCAGCAGTACACGGGGGAGTTCGAACACCGGGGAGCTGTTTTTT.

The rearrangement joins TRBV11-3 to TRBJ2-1; 8 bases align to TRBD2. The germline V gene has CDR1 SGHNT and CDR2 YENEEA. Unmatched junction bases numbered 7, after V lost 5 bases and J lost 4 bases. The CDR3 is made up of 15 amino acids. This chain's CDR3 is CASSLRAGGYNEQFF. For the CDR3, the DNA is TGTGCCAGCAGCCTCCGGGCGGGAGGATACAATGAGCAGTTCTTC.

This clone was recorded only once. The genes are TRBV5-5 and TRBJ1-1; 7 bases line up with TRBD1. This CDR3 spans 14 amino acids. V was pared by 4 bases and J by 2 bases, with 5 bases of the junction left unmatched. Germline-derived CDR1 and CDR2 are SGHKS and YYEKEE (reference sequence). CDR3 in DNA: TGTGCCAGCAGCCTCAGGGGGGTTAACACTGAAGCTTTCTTT. This gives the protein CASSLRGVNTEAFF.

The chain joins TRBV9 to TRBJ1-1, with D maybe TRBD1 (5 bases). Trimming removed 4 bases from V and 4 bases from J, with 17 bases in between. CDR3 length: 15 residues. Germline V gives CDR1 SGDLS, CDR2 YYNGEE. The CDR3 loop reads CASSPQGRSVTEAFF. The DNA of the CDR3 is TGTGCCAGCAGCCCCCAGGGTAGGTCGGTCACTGAAGCTTTCTTT.

The chain is built from TRBV5-1 and TRBJ1-1; D unclear. V was clipped by 0 bases and J by 3 bases, with 9 bases between them. From germline, CDR1 is SGHRS and CDR2 YFSETQ. This CDR3 comprises 14 residues. The CDR3 DNA is TGCGCCAGCAGCTTGGGTGGGGAGGACACTGAAGCTTTCTTT. Its translation: CASSLGGEDTEAFF. Full variable domain (missing parts from reference TRBV5-1 and TRBJ1-1): KAGVTQTPRYLIKTRGQQVTLSCSPISGHRSVSWYQQTPGQGLQFLFEYFSETQRNKGNFPGRFSGRQFSNSRSEMNVSTLELGDSALYLCASSLGGEDTEAFFGQGTRLTVV.

The chain carries TRBV7-2 and TRBJ2-1; 9 positions agree with TRBD2. The CDR3 is made up of 17 amino acids. Germline assignment: CDR1 SGHTA and CDR2 FQGNSA. V was pared by 8 bases and J by 7 bases, with 18 bases of the junction left unmatched. The chain's CDR3 is CASHTGTSRAAKNEQFF. For the CDR3, the DNA is TGTGCCAGCCATACCGGGACTAGCAGGGCCGCAAAGAATGAGCAGTTCTTC.

The chain couples TRBV4-2 to TRBJ2-1, with 12 bases aligning to TRBD2. The V gene's germline CDR1 is LGHNA and CDR2 YNFKEQ. The CDR3 consists of 17 residues. The junction had 7 bases not matched to a gene; V was cut back by 4 bases and J by 3 bases. CDR3 bases: TGTGCCAGCAGCCCAACCGGGACTAGCGGGTTCTACAATGAGCAGTTCTTC. Protein: CASSPTGTSGFYNEQFF.

V and J are TRBV6-5 and TRBJ2-1; no definite D call. The ends were cut back, 5 bases at V and 8 bases at J, with 10 bases in the middle. This CDR3 is built from 12 residues. Germline values: CDR1 MNHEY, CDR2 SVGAGI. CDR3 residues: CASSLHSYEQFF. In DNA, the CDR3 is TGTGCCAGCAGTCTCCACAGCTATGAGCAGTTCTTC.

V and J are TRBV5-6 and TRBJ2-7; D may be TRBD2 (6 bases). The CDR3 consists of 14 residues. The V and J ends lost 4 bases and 4 bases respectively, with 15 bases between them. Looked up from germline, CDR1 is SGHDT and CDR2 is YYEEEE. CDR3 DNA sequence: TGTGCCAGCAGCGGCGCAGGGAGGTGGTACGAGCAGTACTTC. Encoded protein: CASSGAGRWYEQYF.

V and J are TRBV3-1 (or the pseudogene TRBV3-2) and TRBJ1-1, with 7 bases lining up with TRBD1. J was trimmed by 2 bases and V by 2 bases; bases with no gene match: 11. Germline CDR1 and CDR2: LGHDT and YNNKEL (reference sequence). The CDR3 loop spans 17 amino acids. CDR3 in DNA: TGTGCCAGCAGCCAAATTACCATTGGGACAGTTAACACTGAAGCTTTCTTT. It yields the protein CASSQITIGTVNTEAFF.

The chain combines TRBV30 with TRBJ1-3; tentative D call: TRBD1 (5 bases). V lost 0 bases, J lost 5 bases, and 17 bases lay in between. CDR1 is GTSNPN and CDR2 is SVGIG in the germline V gene (reference sequence). The CDR3 runs to 16 residues. CDR3 sequence (DNA): TGTGCCTGGAGTGTACCATTCTCAGGGCTAAGAAACACCATATATTTT. It codes for CAWSVPFSGLRNTIYF.

V is TRBV18 and J is TRBJ1-2, with 8 bases aligning to TRBD1. The germline V gene has CDR1 KGHSH and CDR2 LQKENI. The CDR3 is made up of 15 amino acids. The V and J ends lost 3 bases and 8 bases, in that order; junction bases with no gene match: 11. This chain's CDR3 is CASSPTAGQALGYTF. In DNA form, the CDR3 reads TGTGCCAGCTCACCCACAGCGGGACAGGCTTTAGGCTACACCTTC.

The chain couples TRBV6-6 to TRBJ1-5; the D gene is possibly TRBD1 (6 bases). The CDR3 length is 15 residues. Trimming took 6 bases from V and 0 from J, leaving 12 bases between them. CDR1 is MNHNY and CDR2 is SVGAGI in the germline V gene (reference sequence). CDR3 loop: CASSPRGSSNQPQHF. In DNA, the CDR3 is TGTGCCAGCAGCCCGAGGGGGAGTAGCAATCAGCCCCAGCATTTT.

The CDR3 loop reads CASSYDRGREQYF. CDR3 DNA sequence: TGTGCCAGCAGTTATGACAGGGGCCGCGAGCAGTACTTC. The J gene is TRBJ2-7, the V gene TRBV5-8; the match to TRBD1 covers 8 bases. Germline trimming cut 5 bases from V and 6 bases from J; bases unmatched to any gene: 7. There are 13 residues in the CDR3. The germline V gene has CDR1 SGHTS and CDR2 YDEGEE. Full variable domain (rest looked up from reference TRBV5-8 and TRBJ2-7): EAGVTQSPTHLIKTRGQQATLRCSPISGHTSVYWYQQALGLGLQFLLWYDEGEERNRGNFPPRFSGRQFPNYSSELNVNALELEDSALYLCASSYDRGREQYFGPGTRLTVT.

The chain employs TRBV10-2 and TRBJ2-1, with TRBD2 matching over 9 bases. The CDR3 consists of 14 residues. The germline gives CDR1 WSHSY, CDR2 SAAADI. V gave up 3 bases and J gave up 9 bases; unmatched junction bases: 6. The CDR3 DNA sequence: TGCGCCAGCAGTGAAGCGGGAGGACACCTTGAGCAGTTCTTC. As protein: CASSEAGGHLEQFF.

The chain recombines TRBV2 with TRBJ2-3; TRBD2 agrees at 14 bases. The CDR3 has 15 residues. The germline gives CDR1 SNHLY, CDR2 FYNNEI. The V and J ends lost 7 bases and 2 bases, in that order; junction bases with no gene match: 2. CDR3 nucleotides: TGTGCCAGCAAGGGACTAGCGGGAGTCACAGATACGCAGTATTTT. Its protein is CASKGLAGVTDTQYF.

This clone was detected only a few times. V gene TRBV12-3 or TRBV12-4 combines with J gene TRBJ2-2; no clear D. The CDR3 length is 12 residues. V was clipped by 7 bases and J by 0 bases, with 3 bases between them. The CDR3 protein is CASTTNTGELFF. The CDR3 DNA reads as TGTGCCAGCACCACGAACACCGGGGAGCTGTTTTTT.

The chain is built from TRBV4-2 and TRBJ2-6; 10 nucleotides line up with TRBD2. Germline V gives CDR1 LGHNA, CDR2 YNFKEQ. The CDR3 is 18 amino acids. The ends lost 3 bases at V and 4 bases at J; junction bases unmatched: 9. CDR3 sequence reads: CASSHSSGRAVGANVLTF. The CDR3 region has the DNA TGTGCCAGCAGCCACTCCAGCGGGAGGGCCGTAGGGGCCAACGTCCTGACTTTC.

The chain uses TRBV5-1 and TRBJ2-1; TRBD2 matches 10 bases. The CDR3 consists of 15 residues. V was pared by 0 bases and J by 6 bases, with 3 bases of the junction left unmatched. In germline, CDR1 is SGHRS, CDR2 YFSETQ. As DNA, the CDR3 is TGCGCCAGCAGCTTGGCACTAGCGGGAACCAATGAGCAGTTCTTC. Its translation: CASSLALAGTNEQFF.

The J gene is TRBJ2-6, the V gene TRBV4-1, with D tentatively TRBD2 (5 bases). V lost 0 bases and J lost 0, with 9 bases in between. CDR3 length: 17 residues. Germline CDR1 MGHRA, CDR2 YSYEKL. The CDR3 DNA sequence: TGCGCCAGCAGCCAAGAAGTCGGGGTCTCTGGGGCCAACGTCCTGACTTTC. It translates to CASSQEVGVSGANVLTF.

The chain joins TRBV11-2 to TRBJ1-6, with D possibly TRBD1 on 5 matching bases. The CDR3 runs 14 residues. Per the germline V gene, CDR1 is SGHAT and CDR2 is FQNNGV. V was cut by 3 bases and J by 6 bases, with 9 bases left in between. The CDR3 DNA is TGTGCCAGCAGCTTTGGGGCGGCTAATTCACCCCTCCACTTT. It specifies CASSFGAANSPLHF.

The rearrangement links TRBV9 to TRBJ1-2; TRBD1 is a possible D gene (5 bases). The V gene's germline CDR1 is SGDLS and CDR2 YYNGEE. CDR3 length: 15 residues. V was trimmed by 2 bases and J by 0 bases, leaving 11 bases between them. CDR3 sequence: CASSVEDNPNYGYTF. The CDR3 DNA sequence: TGTGCCAGCAGCGTCGAGGACAACCCTAACTATGGCTACACCTTC.